This section outlines one TCR beta chain sequence together with its context. This clone was recorded only once. What antigen it recognizes has not been identified. Base qualities are not provided; no much larger clone lies one nucleotide away. This entry belongs to a study of blood T cell repertoires in COVID-19 (dated by TCRdb to 2018 to 2021). Regarding the complete study: Samples from collaborators originated in the United States, Italy and Spain and spanned both the acute and convalescent phases of COVID-19. The prospective study material was composed of cDNA or gDNA derived from T cells, B-cell-depleted T cells, or PBMCs. Subjects who had been exposed to COVID-19, were actively infected with it, or had recovered from it provided the deeply sampled blood TCRbeta repertoires that made up the dataset. The repertoires were released in a freely available public database meant as a resource for research on the immune response to SARS-CoV-2. The samples were drawn from the first 160 participants of the ongoing ImmuneRACE study and from under 1,500 subjects provided by 6 global collaborators. The sample metadata nearly always contained a de-identified subject ID, COVID-19 status, age in years and sex. Where available, HLA class I and class II types were obtained from metadata supplied by the sample provider rather than from assay-based typing. On the study overall, not on this receptor specifically: The quantity of clinical and demographic metadata differed by source and by participant and was supplied without curation.

Cut back by 0 bases and 5 bases, the V and J ends lie 13 bases apart. Its CDR3 holds 15 amino acids, cysteine through phenylalanine. Only CDR3 DNA remains: 45 bases, in frame from the first base. According to the germline V gene, CDR1 reads SNHLY and CDR2 reads FYNNEI. TCRbeta CDR3 regions were amplified from genomic DNA by means of the immunoSEQ Assay, a bias-controlled multiplex PCR. In the paper's pipeline: Within the assay, amplification of reference gene primers was used to estimate how many nucleated cells each sample contained. To quantify the absolute abundance of each unique TCRbeta CDR3 rearrangement, sequence reads were collapsed and filtered. For each sample, productive Simpson clonality was calculated by taking the square root of Simpson's diversity index across productive rearrangements. TCRdb mirrors the immuneACCESS table, restricted to in-frame sequences. Some clones are absent from its copies; in checked studies, under half trace to an unresolved V gene, and the reason for the others is unknown. That table gives V, J and clone size, and the DNA gave D and trimming. The sample table shows around 130,000 clones, and about 88% are seen once. Of the sample, roughly 3.7% falls within the top ten clones.

Whole blood was collected in K2EDTA tubes by collaborating institutions according to the institutions' own protocols. For TCRbeta analysis, collaborators shipped samples in one of three forms: frozen whole blood, isolated PBMCs, or DNA extracted from either of those sample types. The origin of this receptor is a man aged 50-59 years with active COVID-19. The V gene is TRBV2 and the J gene is TRBJ2-5, with the D segment identity uncertain. Sequencing was carried out using peripheral blood. The CDR3 amino acid sequence is: CASSEAFLSSETQYF. The DNA is as follows: TGTGCCAGCAGTGAAGCGTTTCTGAGCTCCGAGACCCAGTACTTC.